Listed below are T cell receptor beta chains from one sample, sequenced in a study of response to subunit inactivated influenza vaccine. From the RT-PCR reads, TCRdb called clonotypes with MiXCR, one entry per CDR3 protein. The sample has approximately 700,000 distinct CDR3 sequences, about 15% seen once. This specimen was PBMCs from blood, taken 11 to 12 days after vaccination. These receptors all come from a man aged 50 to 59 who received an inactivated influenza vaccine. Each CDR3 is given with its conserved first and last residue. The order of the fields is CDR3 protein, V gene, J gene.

CDR3 protein: CASSLWLQETQYF; V gene: TRBV7-2; J gene: TRBJ2-5
CDR3 protein: CASSGGRFSYNEQFF; V gene: TRBV25-1; J gene: TRBJ2-1
CDR3 protein: CASSQTGGRDTQYF; V gene: TRBV7-9; J gene: TRBJ2-3
CDR3 protein: CASSFRAQLAGTDTQYF; V gene: TRBV12-3/TRBV12-4; J gene: TRBJ2-3
CDR3 protein: CASGVATSGTGEQYF; V gene: TRBV6-1; J gene: TRBJ2-7
CDR3 protein: CSAMLLAQHF; V gene: TRBV20-1; J gene: TRBJ1-5
CDR3 protein: CASSYFEKGEQYF; V gene: TRBV6-2/TRBV6-3; J gene: TRBJ2-7
CDR3 protein: CSGREVYNEQFF; V gene: TRBV29-1; J gene: TRBJ2-1
CDR3 protein: CASRNTGEFDTQYF; V gene: TRBV6-2/TRBV6-3; J gene: TRBJ2-3
CDR3 protein: CSATGWGGYTF; V gene: TRBV20-1; J gene: TRBJ1-2
CDR3 protein: CASSFIETQYF; V gene: TRBV7-2; J gene: TRBJ2-5
CDR3 protein: CSVVKRFSYEQYF; V gene: TRBV29-1; J gene: TRBJ2-7
CDR3 protein: CASIVGGPSYEQYF; V gene: TRBV6-4; J gene: TRBJ2-7
CDR3 protein: CASSSAGDQETQYF; V gene: TRBV27; J gene: TRBJ2-5
CDR3 protein: CASSVATGRPDTQYF; V gene: TRBV9; J gene: TRBJ2-3
CDR3 protein: CASSYNRAGANVLTF; V gene: TRBV6-5; J gene: TRBJ2-6
CDR3 protein: CSGTPGQIYEQYF; V gene: TRBV20-1; J gene: TRBJ2-7
CDR3 protein: CASSQEGQSYEQYF; V gene: TRBV4-1; J gene: TRBJ2-7
CDR3 protein: CASSLELAPGTQYF; V gene: TRBV7-9; J gene: TRBJ2-5
CDR3 protein: CASSQDERLGDTQYF; V gene: TRBV3-1; J gene: TRBJ2-3
CDR3 protein: CASSLGASGSPETQYF; V gene: TRBV5-1; J gene: TRBJ2-5
CDR3 protein: CASSQEVGHQETQYF; V gene: TRBV3-1; J gene: TRBJ2-5
CDR3 protein: CATSRDLRTDTQYF; V gene: TRBV15; J gene: TRBJ2-3
CDR3 protein: CASSPNSEPYNEQFF; V gene: TRBV7-3; J gene: TRBJ2-1
CDR3 protein: CASSLNRGPRKAFF; V gene: TRBV5-6; J gene: TRBJ1-1
CDR3 protein: CASSSLQGHEQYF; V gene: TRBV7-2; J gene: TRBJ2-7
CDR3 protein: CAINRDSNTGELFF; V gene: TRBV10-3; J gene: TRBJ2-2
CDR3 protein: CASSEGQLYGYTF; V gene: TRBV25-1; J gene: TRBJ1-2
CDR3 protein: CASSLRHGLTETQYF; V gene: TRBV5-1; J gene: TRBJ2-5
CDR3 protein: CAWSQLAGVREQFF; V gene: TRBV30; J gene: TRBJ2-1
CDR3 protein: CASRGGGLVTEAFF; V gene: TRBV28; J gene: TRBJ1-1
CDR3 protein: CASSAGEYNEQFF; V gene: TRBV5-1; J gene: TRBJ2-1
CDR3 protein: CASSQDSWDTQYF; V gene: TRBV4-3; J gene: TRBJ2-3
CDR3 protein: CASSASLVSVETQYF; V gene: TRBV18; J gene: TRBJ2-5
CDR3 protein: CAISQSRGIDEQFF; V gene: TRBV10-3; J gene: TRBJ2-1
CDR3 protein: CASSMRRDNFLSNTGELFF; V gene: TRBV5-1; J gene: TRBJ2-2
CDR3 protein: CASSQDILAGSFPYNEQFF; V gene: TRBV4-3; J gene: TRBJ2-1
CDR3 protein: CASSLTTGIRETQYF; V gene: TRBV14; J gene: TRBJ2-5
CDR3 protein: CASSLARGRSTDTQYF; V gene: TRBV5-6; J gene: TRBJ2-3
CDR3 protein: CATCAGRYLSYEQYF; V gene: TRBV21-1; J gene: TRBJ2-7
CDR3 protein: CAWRGGTGGLKQYF; V gene: TRBV30; J gene: TRBJ2-7
CDR3 protein: CASSPTINPHSPLHF; V gene: TRBV7-2; J gene: TRBJ1-6
CDR3 protein: CASSTGYTGGETQYF; V gene: TRBV5-1; J gene: TRBJ2-5
CDR3 protein: CASSDKDRDPGELFF; V gene: TRBV12-3/TRBV12-4; J gene: TRBJ2-2
CDR3 protein: CASSPPSGRRVTQYF; V gene: TRBV13; J gene: TRBJ2-3
CDR3 protein: CSASHDWADEQYF; V gene: TRBV20-1; J gene: TRBJ2-7